This is a list of T cell receptor beta chains from one sample in a study of post-analysis software for immune sequencing data. TCRdb ran MiXCR on the PCR reads and lists one entry per CDR3 protein. Here the sample spans under 900,000 distinct CDR3 sequences, about 50% being singletons. Input material: blood. The source is a girl aged 10 to 17 with multiple sclerosis. CDR3s include the opening cysteine and the closing phenylalanine or tryptophan.

v_gene	j_gene	CDR3aa
TRBV5-1	TRBJ2-3	CASSYLTEEEYF
TRBV7-2	-	CASSPRQGTVYEQYF
TRBV20-1	TRBJ1-2	CSARVAGRGGVRGYTF
TRBV13	TRBJ1-1	CASRSDKKNAEAFF
TRBV21-1	TRBJ2-3	CASSKERDRGLSSTDTQYF
TRBV6-1	TRBJ2-1	CASSETGRDNEQFF
TRBV5-1	TRBJ2-3	CASKRDPNEEADTQYF
TRBV11-2	TRBJ1-1	CASSLVDRGMNTEAFF
TRBV12-3/TRBV12-4	TRBJ2-1	CASSYSGGNNEQFF
TRBV6-6	-	CASSSLMDLPQRETQYF
TRBV20-1	-	CSARGDSLSYEQYF
TRBV20-1	TRBJ2-7	CSASDLAVPYEQYF
TRBV2	TRBJ2-7	CASRERDSTYYEQYF
TRBV5-1	TRBJ2-7	CASSNGQGGTYEQYF
TRBV7-3	TRBJ2-1	CASSDVGLAYNEQFF
TRBV5-1	TRBJ2-5	CASSTRTGEETQYF
TRBV4-1	TRBJ1-1	CASSQSGVDTEAFF
TRBV29-1	TRBJ2-1	CSVEIPTGGTNEQFF
TRBV12-3/TRBV12-4	-	CASSFGPVYEQYF
TRBV6-1	TRBJ1-2	CASGRDRGLPVTF
TRBV4-2	TRBJ2-7	CASSQDLGTGASGEQYF
TRBV12-3/TRBV12-4	TRBJ2-1	CASSLVPSEQFF
TRBV6-5	TRBJ2-3	CASSYSSSGGDTQYF
TRBV20-1	TRBJ2-5	CSALGQETQYF
TRBV2	TRBJ2-7	CASSEAGTLYEQYF
TRBV6-1	TRBJ1-5	CASSLTKDQPQHF
TRBV9	TRBJ2-7	CARSTGIPYEQYF
TRBV3-1	TRBJ1-2	CASSQVPRGIYGYTF
TRBV2	TRBJ2-1	CASSPGTSGRAQFF
TRBV4-1	TRBJ2-1	CASSQHSDEQFF
TRBV7-6	TRBJ2-3	CASRRGPSGVRADTQYF
TRBV6-2/TRBV6-3	TRBJ2-7	CASSNYPGLLSYEQYF
TRBV20-1	TRBJ2-7	CSARGAGASSYEQYF
TRBV29-1	TRBJ2-3	CSVGTSGGSTDTQYF
TRBV9	TRBJ2-1	CASSGMTSGAYNEQFF
TRBV29-1	TRBJ2-1	CSTAGQIPRPSYNEQFF
TRBV7-9	TRBJ1-2	CASSLQGIYGYTF
TRBV7-3	TRBJ2-1	CASSLRPETHEQFF
TRBV28	TRBJ2-1	CASSLEELAMSSYNEQFF
TRBV7-2	-	CASGRSETQYF
TRBV6-5	TRBJ1-2	CVSSGTGAGYTF
TRBV20-1	TRBJ1-2	CSATPGQRIYGYTF
TRBV14	TRBJ2-7	CASSQGLPPYEQYF
TRBV3-1	TRBJ2-1	CASRHRDRLLHEQFF
TRBV25-1	TRBJ2-5	CASSGNGGAARETQYF
TRBV2	TRBJ2-3	CASSEPRTSGRRDTQYF
TRBV6-5	TRBJ1-4	CASSPGTGIREKLFF
TRBV5-1	TRBJ1-2	CASSSSRLDGYTF
TRBV6-1	TRBJ1-2	CASRPPLAGYTF
TRBV7-2	TRBJ1-1	CASSSYRNTEAFF
TRBV5-1	TRBJ2-7	CASSSGRDEQYF
TRBV29-1	TRBJ1-1	CSVVRQLMNTEAFF
TRBV5-6	TRBJ2-1	CASRRNNEQFF
TRBV29-1	TRBJ2-3	CSVEGAGTSGNLGLYF
TRBV5-1	TRBJ1-2	CASSLTGSYTF